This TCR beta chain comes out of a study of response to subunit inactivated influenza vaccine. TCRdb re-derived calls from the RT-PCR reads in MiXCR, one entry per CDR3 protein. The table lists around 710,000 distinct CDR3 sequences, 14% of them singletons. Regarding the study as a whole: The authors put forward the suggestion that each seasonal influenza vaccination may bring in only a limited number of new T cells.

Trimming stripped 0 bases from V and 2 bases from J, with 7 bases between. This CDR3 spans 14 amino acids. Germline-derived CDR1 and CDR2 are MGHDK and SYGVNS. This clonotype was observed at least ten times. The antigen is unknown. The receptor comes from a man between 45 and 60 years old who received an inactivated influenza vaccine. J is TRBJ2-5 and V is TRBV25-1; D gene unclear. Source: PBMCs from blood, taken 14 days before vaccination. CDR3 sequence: CASSEYKSQETQYF. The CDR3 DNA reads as TGTGCCAGCAGTGAATATAAGTCACAAGAGACCCAGTACTTC.